Listed below are T cell receptor beta chains from one sample, sequenced in a study of control samples from healthy donors and cancer patients. The assay was immunoSEQ multiplex PCR, and TCRdb's table has in-frame clones only and misses some. The sample holds 150,000 or so clones; 91% are singletons and the top ten take 5.5% to 7.5%. The specimen sequenced was blood. The receptors originated from a man aged 18 to 29 in good health. The CDR3 runs from the conserved cysteine through the conserved F or W. The D gene is left open where the match is weak. A row's size may be missing; if present it is once, few, many or a size class.

CDR3aa,CDR3nt,d_gene,j_gene,v_gene,abundance
CASSESRIMNTEAFF,TGTGCCAGCAGTGAATCCCGGATCATGAACACTGAAGCTTTCTTT,NA,TRBJ1-1,TRBV25-1,NA
CASSEKGAPSQPQHF,TGTGCCAGCAGTGAAAAGGGGGCTCCCAGTCAGCCCCAGCATTTT,TRBD1,TRBJ1-5,TRBV6-1,NA
CASSQDPGPIYEQYF,TGCGCCAGCAGCCAAGATCCAGGGCCGATCTACGAGCAGTACTTC,NA,TRBJ2-7,TRBV4-1,NA
CASSLQGYTF,TGTGCCAGCAGTTTACAGGGCTACACCTTC,NA,TRBJ1-2,TRBV12-3/TRBV12-4,NA
CATRAQGSPYTGELFF,TGTGCCACCAGAGCACAGGGGTCTCCTTACACCGGGGAGCTGTTTTTT,TRBD1,TRBJ2-2,TRBV24-1,NA
CASSLSETQYF,TGTGCCAGCTCGCTGAGTGAGACCCAGTACTTC,NA,TRBJ2-5,TRBV18,NA
CAWTSGQIYNSPLHF,TGTGCCTGGACGTCGGGACAGATCTATAATTCACCCCTCCACTTT,TRBD1,TRBJ1-6,TRBV30,NA
CASSIDHGGDEQYF,TGTGCCAGTAGTATAGATCACGGAGGGGACGAGCAGTACTTC,NA,TRBJ2-7,TRBV19,NA
CASSLLGRGSNEKLFF,TGTGCCAGCAGTTTATTGGGCAGGGGGTCCAATGAAAAACTGTTTTTT,TRBD1,TRBJ1-4,TRBV27,NA
CASSLPGQGWEKLFF,TGTGCCAGCAGTCTTCCGGGACAGGGGTGGGAAAAACTGTTTTTT,TRBD1,TRBJ1-4,TRBV28,NA
CASSLGGGQETQYF,TGTGCCAGCAGCTTAGGGGGGGGCCAAGAGACCCAGTACTTC,TRBD2,TRBJ2-5,TRBV11-3,NA
CASSGRGTASGNTIYF,TGTGCCAGCAGCGGCCGCGGGACAGCTTCAGGAAACACCATATATTTT,TRBD1,TRBJ1-3,TRBV2,NA
CASSRYGTENSPLHF,TGTGCCAGCAGCCGGTACGGGACAGAGAATTCACCCCTCCACTTT,TRBD1,TRBJ1-6,TRBV11-2,NA
CASSQERTGNQPQHF,TGCGCCAGCAGCCAAGAGAGGACAGGCAATCAGCCCCAGCATTTT,NA,TRBJ1-5,TRBV4-1,NA
CSVVSREEETQYF,TGCAGCGTTGTGTCCAGGGAGGAAGAGACCCAGTACTTC,NA,TRBJ2-5,TRBV29-1,NA
CASSLIAGGILGDEQYF,TGTGCCAGCAGTTTGATAGCGGGGGGTATCCTAGGCGACGAGCAGTACTTC,TRBD2,TRBJ2-7,TRBV27,once
CASSTRDRPVLTEAFF,TGTGCCAGCAGCACCAGAGACAGGCCCGTCCTCACTGAAGCTTTCTTT,NA,TRBJ1-1,TRBV21-1,once
CASSIDDQETQYF,TGTGCCAGTAGTATCGACGATCAAGAGACCCAGTACTTC,NA,TRBJ2-5,TRBV19,NA
CASRAAYEQYF,TGTGCCAGCAGGGCCGCCTACGAGCAGTACTTC,NA,TRBJ2-7,TRBV6-5,NA
CASSLDRGANSPLHF,TGTGCCAGCAGCTTGGACAGGGGCGCTAATTCACCCCTCCACTTT,TRBD1,TRBJ1-6,TRBV5-4,NA
CASSSPDGIYEQYF,TGTGCCAGCAGCTCGCCGGACGGGATCTACGAGCAGTACTTC,NA,TRBJ2-7,TRBV7-2,NA
CASSFRDGDYEQYF,TGTGCCAGTAGTTTCCGGGACGGAGACTACGAGCAGTACTTC,NA,TRBJ2-7,TRBV19,NA
CASSSLGGSGNTIYF,TGTGCCAGCAGTTCCCTAGGAGGATCAGGAAACACCATATATTTT,NA,TRBJ1-3,TRBV3-1/TRBV3-2,NA
CASSPVGIAGVQETQYF,TGTGCCAGCTCACCAGTAGGAATAGCGGGGGTCCAGGAGACCCAGTACTTC,TRBD2,TRBJ2-5,TRBV18,NA
CASSMGLLNTEAFF,TGTGCCAGTAGTATGGGTCTTCTCAACACTGAAGCTTTCTTT,NA,TRBJ1-1,TRBV19,NA
CASSRPGNEAFF,TGTGCCAGCAGCCGTCCAGGGAATGAAGCTTTCTTT,NA,TRBJ1-1,TRBV6-5,NA
CASSVHPRGPKETQYF,TGTGCCAGCAGCGTCCATCCAAGGGGTCCTAAAGAGACCCAGTACTTC,NA,TRBJ2-5,TRBV9,NA